The clone carrying this TCR beta chain was detected only a few times. The antigen remains undetermined. This may come from a read error, since a much larger clone is one base off. Here the gene names and germline are mouse. The observed sequence ends 4 residues before the CDR3 terminus, with the missing tail filled in from the germline J gene. The entry originates in a study of CD8+ T cells in alopecia areata. Study in general: Skin grafts from roughly 6-12-month-old C3H/HeJ donors with spontaneous alopecia were placed on roughly 6-10-week-old female C3H/HeJ mice.

Study-wide points: Patients showed less clear TCR sequence sharing than mice, possibly partly because of HLA diversity. Alopecia totalis/universalis scalp especially showed more expanded CD8+ clones than normal scalp. Scalp repertoires also include resident alphabeta T cells from normal skin.

RNA was isolated and reverse transcribed to cDNA, the sequencing template. Assay used: immunoSEQ multiplex PCR; TCRdb lists only in-frame clones, some missing. This repertoire holds 290,000 or so clones, and none appear only once. The germline gives CDR1 FNHDT, CDR2 SITEND (reference sequence). The CDR3 runs to 13 residues. The V and J ends lost 5 bases and 0 bases respectively, with 7 bases between them. Sorting used CD4, CD8alpha, NKG2D, NKG2ACE and other markers on pooled cutaneous lymph node cells. Source material: CD4+ T cells sorted from a lymph node. This TCR was recovered from a C3H/HeJ mouse with alopecia areata. These mice share the MHC haplotype H2-k. The chain recombines TRBV19 with TRBJ2-3; unclear D gene. The sequenced part of the CDR3 DNA is TGTGCCAGCAGCCCAACTAGTGCAGAA. Its protein product is CASSPTSAE. The complete CDR3 sequence is CASSPTSAETLYF.